Listed here are 13 T cell receptor beta chains from one sample, sequenced in a study of T cells in Graves' hyperthyroidism and ophthalmopathy. TCR beta CDR3 regions were amplified from RNA transcripts. First-round RT-PCR targeting the TCR CDR3 was performed with the HTBI primer set. TCRdb reprocessed the multiplex PCR reads with MiXCR, giving one entry per CDR3 protein. The sample holds some 650,000 distinct CDR3 sequences, approximately 15% seen once. The sequencing sample was made of blood. Source of these receptors: a woman in her forties with Graves' ophthalmopathy.

This clonotype showed up many times. The chain combines TRBV11-2 with TRBJ2-7; the match to TRBD2 covers 11 bases. V shed 1 base, J shed 0 bases, and the junction held 8 bases outside the gene matches. This CDR3 has 18 amino acids. The germline CDR1 and CDR2 sequences are SGHAT and FQNNGV. CDR3 sequence reads: CASSLVASGGLRSYEQYF. Written as DNA, the CDR3 is TGTGCCAGCAGCTTAGTCGCTAGCGGGGGGCTCCGCTCCTACGAGCAGTACTTC.

The table lists this clonotype with a few counts. This chain uses TRBV29-1 with TRBJ2-7; 9 nucleotides agree with TRBD1. From germline, CDR1 is SQVTM and CDR2 ANQGSEA. Trimming at V came to 6 bases and at J to 3 bases, leaving 6 bases not matched to a gene. The CDR3 consists of 13 residues. This CDR3 reads CSVSGTGFYEQYF. CDR3 sequence (DNA): TGCAGCGTCAGCGGGACAGGGTTCTACGAGCAGTACTTC.

The J gene is TRBJ2-6, the V gene TRBV7-2; D is possibly TRBD1 or TRBD2 (5 bases each). Germline loops: CDR1 SGHTA, CDR2 FQGNSA. CDR3 size: 16 residues. V was clipped by 5 bases and J by 1 base, with 12 bases between them. CDR3 DNA sequence: TGTGCCAGCAGCCCTACCGAGGGGTCTGGGGCCAACGTCCTGACTTTC. This sequence encodes CASSPTEGSGANVLTF.

The J gene is TRBJ2-2, the V gene TRBV24-1; no clear D gene. The CDR3 spans 14 residues. V was clipped by 3 bases and J by 6 bases, with 10 bases between them. CDR1 is KGHDR and CDR2 is SFDVKD in the germline V gene. The CDR3 spells CATSDPRIPGELFF. In DNA, the CDR3 is TGTGCCACCAGTGATCCTAGAATTCCCGGGGAGCTGTTTTTT.

The sample holds many counts of this clonotype. The chain recombines TRBV6-1 with TRBJ2-7; unclear D gene. This CDR3 has 13 amino acids. Deletions cut 4 bases from V and 3 bases from J, with 10 bases between. The germline V gene encodes CDR1 MNHNS and CDR2 SASEGT. CDR3 coding DNA: TGTGCCAGCAGTGCCAGAGAAGGCTACGAGCAGTACTTC. Its translation is CASSAREGYEQYF.

This clonotype showed up many times. The chain has TRBV2 and TRBJ2-7; unclear D gene. Germline V lookup: CDR1 SNHLY, CDR2 FYNNEI. This CDR3 comprises 13 residues. Trimming took off 7 bases at V and 0 bases at J, with 10 bases between the two ends. DNA for the CDR3: TGTGCCAGCATCGAGTTCCTCTCCTACGAGCAGTACTTC. It codes for CASIEFLSYEQYF.

This clonotype was found many times. This chain connects TRBV18 to TRBJ2-5; weak D call: TRBD1 (5 bases). Trimming removed 3 bases from V and 1 base from J, with 12 bases in between. The germline V gene encodes CDR1 KGHSH and CDR2 LQKENI. The CDR3 has 15 residues. The CDR3 DNA reads as TGTGCCAGCTCACCCCCCCGACAGACCCAAGAGACCCAGTACTTC. As protein: CASSPPRQTQETQYF.

This clonotype appeared once. The V and J genes are TRBV9 and TRBJ1-2; 10 bases are a match to TRBD1. Germline CDR1 reads SGDLS; CDR2 reads YYNGEE. The CDR3 has 13 amino acids. Trimming at V came to 4 bases and at J to 8 bases, leaving 5 bases not matched to a gene. The CDR3 here is CASSTGQGGGYTF. The CDR3 nucleotides are TGTGCCAGCAGCACCGGACAGGGGGGAGGCTACACCTTC.

This clonotype has ten or more counts. This chain connects TRBV6-1 to TRBJ2-5; TRBD1 or TRBD2 may be the D gene (5 bases each). The CDR3 covers 15 residues. V was clipped by 5 bases and J by 1 base, with 14 bases between them. Germline values: CDR1 MNHNS, CDR2 SASEGT. The CDR3 sequence is CASSIRWGIQETQYF. The CDR3 DNA follows: TGTGCCAGCAGTATTCGTTGGGGGATCCAAGAGACCCAGTACTTC.

The rearrangement joins TRBV19 to TRBJ2-5, with a tentative D call TRBD2 (6 bases). The V gene lost 10 bases and the J gene lost 3 bases, with 18 bases spanning the gap. This CDR3 is built from 14 residues. Germline V gene sequence: CDR1 LNHDA, CDR2 SQIVND (reference sequence). The CDR3 loop is CATHGGSGKETQYF. The CDR3 DNA sequence: TGTGCCACTCATGGGGGTAGCGGCAAAGAGACCCAGTACTTC.

This clonotype was seen repeatedly, ten times or more. The V call is TRBV20-1, the J call TRBJ2-7; TRBD1 matches 9 bases. Germline V gene data show CDR1 as DFQATT and CDR2 as SNEGSKA (reference sequence). The CDR3 is 15 amino acids. The J segment lost 5 bases and the V segment lost 4 bases, leaving 12 bases of the junction unmatched. The CDR3, as DNA: TGCAGTGCTAAAGTGAGGGACAGGGTTAGAAACGAGCAGTACTTC. It encodes CSAKVRDRVRNEQYF.

Points on this clonotype: At one end, the junction sequence differs from germline, possibly due to a read error. V usage is TRBV5-1 and J usage is TRBJ2-3; perhaps TRBD1 as D (6 bases). The V gene's germline CDR1 is SGHRS and CDR2 YFSETQ. CDR3 size: 16 residues. Here the CDR3 DNA reads TGTGCCGGCAGCTTGGTTGGGGGCGCCGTGACAGATACGCAGTATTTT. Translated, it gives CAGSLVGGAVTDTQYF.

This clonotype was counted many times. The chain couples TRBV15 to TRBJ2-3; D remains unclear. Trimming shortened V by 0 bases and J by 2 bases, and 12 bases separated the two germline ends. The CDR3 has 16 residues. Germline V lookup: CDR1 LNHNV, CDR2 YYDKDF (reference sequence). CDR3 loop: CATSRDPPPPTDTQYF. The CDR3 DNA reads TGTGCCACCAGCAGAGATCCCCCCCCCCCCACAGATACGCAGTATTTT. Using reference TRBV15 and TRBJ2-3 for the parts outside the CDR3, the full variable domain is DAMVIQNPRYQVTQFGKPVTLSCSQTLNHNVMYWYQQKSSQAPKLLFHYYDKDFNNEADTPDNFQSRRPNTSFCFLDIRSPGLGDTAMYLCATSRDPPPPTDTQYFGPGTRLTVL.